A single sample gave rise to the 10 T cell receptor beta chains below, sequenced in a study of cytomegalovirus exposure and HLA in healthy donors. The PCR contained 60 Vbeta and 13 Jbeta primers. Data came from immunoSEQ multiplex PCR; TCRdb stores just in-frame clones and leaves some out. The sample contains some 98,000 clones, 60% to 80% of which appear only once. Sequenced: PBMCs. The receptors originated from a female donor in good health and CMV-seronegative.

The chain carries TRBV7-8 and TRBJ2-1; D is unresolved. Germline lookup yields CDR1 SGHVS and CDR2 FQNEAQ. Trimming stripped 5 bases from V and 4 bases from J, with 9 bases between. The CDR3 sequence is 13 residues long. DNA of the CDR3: TGTGCCAGCAGCCCCCGTCGGTACAATGAGCAGTTCTTC. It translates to CASSPRRYNEQFF.

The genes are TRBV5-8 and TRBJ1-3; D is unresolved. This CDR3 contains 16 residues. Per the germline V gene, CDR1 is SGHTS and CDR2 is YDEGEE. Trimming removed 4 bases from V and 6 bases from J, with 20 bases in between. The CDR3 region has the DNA TGTGCCAGCAGCCCCCGGGTTCTGCAGATTACAAACACCATATATTTT. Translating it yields CASSPRVLQITNTIYF.

For the CDR3, the DNA is TGTGCCAGCAGCTTAGGGGGACTAGCGGGAGACACCGGGGAGCTGTTTTTT. Translation gives CASSLGGLAGDTGELFF. The genes are TRBV11-3 and TRBJ2-2; 14 nucleotides match TRBD2. The trim removed 1 base at V and 3 bases at J, leaving 1 base unmatched. Germline CDR1 is SGHNT and CDR2 is YENEEA. The CDR3 totals 17 residues.

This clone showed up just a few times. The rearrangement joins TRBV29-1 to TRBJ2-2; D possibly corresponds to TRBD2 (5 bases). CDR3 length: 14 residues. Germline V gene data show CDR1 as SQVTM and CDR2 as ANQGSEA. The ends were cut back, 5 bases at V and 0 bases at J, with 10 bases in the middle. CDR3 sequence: CSVRGIANTGELFF. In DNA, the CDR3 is TGCAGCGTTCGGGGTATCGCGAACACCGGGGAGCTGTTTTTT.

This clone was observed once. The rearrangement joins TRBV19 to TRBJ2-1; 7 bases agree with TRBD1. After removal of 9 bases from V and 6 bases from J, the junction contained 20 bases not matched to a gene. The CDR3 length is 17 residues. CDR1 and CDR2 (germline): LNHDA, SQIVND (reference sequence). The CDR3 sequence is CASSRSEQGPWINEQFF. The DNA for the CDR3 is TGTGCCAGCTCCCGGTCAGAACAGGGGCCGTGGATCAATGAGCAGTTCTTC.

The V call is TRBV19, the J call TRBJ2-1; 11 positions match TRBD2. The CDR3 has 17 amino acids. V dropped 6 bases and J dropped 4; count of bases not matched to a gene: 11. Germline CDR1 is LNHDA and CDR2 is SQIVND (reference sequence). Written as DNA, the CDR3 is TGTGCCAGTAGCCGCATCCCGGGACTAGCGGATTACAATGAGCAGTTCTTC. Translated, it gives CASSRIPGLADYNEQFF. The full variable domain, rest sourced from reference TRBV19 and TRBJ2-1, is DGGITQSPKYLFRKEGQNVTLSCEQNLNHDAMYWYRQDPGQGLRLIYYSQIVNDFQKGDIAEGYSVSREKKESFPLTVTSAQKNPTAFYLCASSRIPGLADYNEQFFGPGTRLTVL.

The CDR3 coding sequence is TGTGCCAGCAGCTTCACTCCTAGCGGGGGGGCCGAAGATACGCAGTATTTT. Protein sequence: CASSFTPSGGAEDTQYF. The rearrangement joins TRBV5-6 to TRBJ2-3; 12 positions agree with TRBD2. The V gene's germline CDR1 is SGHDT and CDR2 YYEEEE. V lost 2 bases and J lost 5; bases outside the gene matches: 9. The CDR3 length is 17 residues.

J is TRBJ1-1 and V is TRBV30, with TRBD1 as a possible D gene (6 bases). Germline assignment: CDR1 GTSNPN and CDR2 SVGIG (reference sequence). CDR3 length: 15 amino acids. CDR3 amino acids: CAVLIFGQTNTEAFF. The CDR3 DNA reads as TGTGCAGTCCTCATCTTTGGACAGACTAACACTGAAGCTTTCTTT.

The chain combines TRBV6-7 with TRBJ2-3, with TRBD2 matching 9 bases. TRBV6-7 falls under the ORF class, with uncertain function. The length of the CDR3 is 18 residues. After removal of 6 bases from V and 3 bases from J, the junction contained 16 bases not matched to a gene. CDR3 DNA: TGTGCCAGCAGCCCCGTCGTATGGCTAGCGGGGAGTACAGATACGCAGTATTTT. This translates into CASSPVVWLAGSTDTQYF.

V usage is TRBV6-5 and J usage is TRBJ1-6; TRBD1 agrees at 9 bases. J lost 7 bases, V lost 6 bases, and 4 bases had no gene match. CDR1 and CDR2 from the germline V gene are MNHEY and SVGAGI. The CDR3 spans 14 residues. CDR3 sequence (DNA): TGTGCCAGCAGGTTGGGACAGGGCAATTCACCCCTCCACTTT. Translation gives CASRLGQGNSPLHF.